This T cell receptor beta chain was observed in a study of Tregs in tolerant kidney transplant recipients (dated by TCRdb to between 2018 and 2021). In terms of the full investigation: The study used TCRbeta sequencing to identify donor-specific regulatory T cells before combined kidney and bone marrow transplantation, then tracked those cells after transplant. TCRbeta repertoire sequencing was used in a few healthy controls to compare several ways of expanding Tregs specific for an allogeneic donor. Results the study describes overall, beyond this receptor: Although technical replication error seemed to be minimal, the question of biological reproducibility was not addressed directly. The study was constrained by small patient numbers, and validation of the findings is required in larger populations and under other immunosuppression protocols. The most biologically relevant and donor-specific TCRbeta repertoire appeared to be identified by expanding Tregs with activated donor B cells.

Thawed PBMCs were FACS-sorted into unstimulated Tregs (CD4+CD25+CD127-), CD4+ non-Tregs (CD4+CD25-), CD4 cells and CD8 cells. Blood from healthy controls was obtained either as purchased buffy coats or from healthy volunteers. Healthy control blood was separated into PBMCs by Ficoll density gradient and cryopreserved, and patient PBMCs were collected both before and after transplant. With respect to this clone: No antigen is known for it. Per-base qualities were not stored, and no clone one base away is much larger.

Genomic DNA was extracted from sorted cells with the QIAGEN DNeasy Blood and Tissue Kit for TCRbeta CDR3 sequencing. High-throughput TCRbeta CDR3 sequencing, including PCR amplification with bias correction and internal controls, was performed commercially through immunoSEQ. Per the original workflow: A unique productive TCRbeta sequence was defined by the CDR3 nucleotide sequence when primers matched, and otherwise by the CDR3 amino acid sequence together with the Vbeta and Jbeta genes. To correct sorting error, sequences shared between sorted populations at a frequency ratio of 2:1 or less were removed; the rest were assigned to the higher population. A sequence was defined as donor-reactive if the sequence was expanded at least 5-fold in CFSE-low cells compared with unstimulated cells and had a frequency of at least 0.01% in CFSE-low cells. Jensen-Shannon divergence calculated on the top 100 TCRbeta sequences ranked by frequency was used to measure repertoire divergence. For any sample with multiple sequencing runs, sorting error was corrected in each run separately before the runs were pooled. TCRdb retrieved this table from immuneACCESS and kept in-frame rearrangements only. Not all clones are present; in checked studies, unresolved V genes account for under half, and no reason is known for the remainder. V and J calls and clone size follow that table, whereas D and trimming were derived from the DNA. The sample data list some 240,000 clones, and roughly four fifths of these were observed just once. Together, the top ten hold 0.64% of the sample.

CDR3 length: 16 amino acids, cysteine to phenylalanine. CDR3 DNA is the only sequence kept; it has 48 bases, read in frame from the first base. Between the V and J ends, shortened by 9 bases and 5 bases respectively, the junction contains 22 bases. Sequences LNHDA (CDR1) and SQIVND (CDR2) are obtained from the germline V gene (reference sequence). The sequence was collected from a human donor in good health. The chain is encoded by TRBV19 joined to TRBJ1-4; TRBD1 is a weak D gene call, 5 bases matching. Sequences were obtained from CD4+ T cells from blood. The CDR3 protein sequence reads: CASANYVGVQNEKLFF. The DNA sequence follows: TGTGCCAGCGCAAACTATGTGGGGGTACAGAATGAAAAACTGTTTTTT.